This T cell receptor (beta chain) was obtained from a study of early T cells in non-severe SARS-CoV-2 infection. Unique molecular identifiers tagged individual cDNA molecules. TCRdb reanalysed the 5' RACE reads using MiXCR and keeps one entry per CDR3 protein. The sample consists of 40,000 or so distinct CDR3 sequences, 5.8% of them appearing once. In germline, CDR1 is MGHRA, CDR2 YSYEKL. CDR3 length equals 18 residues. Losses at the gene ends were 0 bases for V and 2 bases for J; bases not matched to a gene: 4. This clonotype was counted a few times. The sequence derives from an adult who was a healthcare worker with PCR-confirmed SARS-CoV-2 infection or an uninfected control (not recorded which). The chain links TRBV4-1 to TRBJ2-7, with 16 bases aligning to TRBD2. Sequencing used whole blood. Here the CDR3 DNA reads TGCGCCAGCAGCCAAGACCCCGGGACTAGCGGGAGGGCCTACGAGCAGTACTTC. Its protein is CASSQDPGTSGRAYEQYF.